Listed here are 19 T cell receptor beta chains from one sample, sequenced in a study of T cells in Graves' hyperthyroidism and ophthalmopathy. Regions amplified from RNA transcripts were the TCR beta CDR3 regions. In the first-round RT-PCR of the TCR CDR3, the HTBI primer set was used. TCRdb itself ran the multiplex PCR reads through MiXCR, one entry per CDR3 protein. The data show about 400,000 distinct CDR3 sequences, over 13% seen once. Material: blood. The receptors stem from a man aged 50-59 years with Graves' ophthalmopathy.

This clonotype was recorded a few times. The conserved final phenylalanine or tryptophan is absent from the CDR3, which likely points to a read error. CDR3 amino acids: CASSASYEQYL. The CDR3 region has the DNA TGTGCCAGCAGCGCCAGCTACGAGCAGTACCTC. The chain links TRBV7-2 to TRBJ2-7; D call uncertain. CDR3 length equals 11 residues. Trimming removed 5 bases from V and 3 bases from J, with 5 bases in between. CDR1 and CDR2 (germline): SGHTA, FQGNSA.

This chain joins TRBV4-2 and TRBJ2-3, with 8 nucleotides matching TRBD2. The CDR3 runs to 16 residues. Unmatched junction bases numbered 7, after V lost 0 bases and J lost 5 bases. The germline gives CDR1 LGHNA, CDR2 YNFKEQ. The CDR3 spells CASSQEGRGDLDTQYF. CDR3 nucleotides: TGTGCCAGCAGCCAAGAGGGGCGGGGGGACCTAGATACGCAGTATTTT.

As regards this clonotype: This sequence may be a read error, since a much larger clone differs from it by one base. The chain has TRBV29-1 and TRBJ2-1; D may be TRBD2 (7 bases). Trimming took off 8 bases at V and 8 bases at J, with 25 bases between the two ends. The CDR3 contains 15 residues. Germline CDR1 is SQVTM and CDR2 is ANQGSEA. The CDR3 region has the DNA TGCAGCTACGAAAGGGGGGGCAATAGGGTGGATGAGCAGTTCTTC. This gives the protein CSYERGGNRVDEQFF.

The CDR3 sequence is CASSYSIGGSSYEQYF. The CDR3 DNA reads TGTGCCAGCAGTTACTCGATTGGGGGGAGCTCCTACGAGCAGTACTTC. The chain is built from TRBV6-2 or TRBV6-3 and TRBJ2-7, with a tentative D call TRBD2 (6 bases). V lost 0 bases to trimming and J lost 0 bases, with 12 bases between them. Germline V lookup: CDR1 MNHEY, CDR2 SVGEGT. There are 16 residues in the CDR3.

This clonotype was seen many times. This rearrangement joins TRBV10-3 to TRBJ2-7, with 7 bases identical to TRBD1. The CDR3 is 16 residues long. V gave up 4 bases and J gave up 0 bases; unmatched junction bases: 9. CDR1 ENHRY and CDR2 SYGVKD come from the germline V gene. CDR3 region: CAISGGGTRSSYEQYF. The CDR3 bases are TGTGCCATCAGTGGAGGGGGCACAAGGAGCTCCTACGAGCAGTACTTC.

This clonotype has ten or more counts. The CDR3 DNA follows: TGCGCCAGCAGCTCTGGGGGAGCGGGCCCCTACAATGAGCAGTTCTTC. Protein sequence: CASSSGGAGPYNEQFF. The V call is TRBV5-1, the J call TRBJ2-1; possible D gene TRBD2, 6 bases. This CDR3 has 16 amino acids. V was pared by 3 bases and J by 2 bases, with 15 bases between. The V gene's germline CDR1 is SGHRS and CDR2 YFSETQ.

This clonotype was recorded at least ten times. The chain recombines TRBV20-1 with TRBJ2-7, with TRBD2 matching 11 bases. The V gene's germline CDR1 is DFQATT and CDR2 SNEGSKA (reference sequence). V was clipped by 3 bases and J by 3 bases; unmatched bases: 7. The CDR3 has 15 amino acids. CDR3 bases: TGCAGTGCTAGTGCCACCGGGACTAGCGGCTACGAGCAGTACTTC. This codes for CSASATGTSGYEQYF.

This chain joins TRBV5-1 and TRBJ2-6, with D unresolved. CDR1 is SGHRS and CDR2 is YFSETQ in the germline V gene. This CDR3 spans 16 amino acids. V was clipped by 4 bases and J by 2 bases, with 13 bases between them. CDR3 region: CASSVPSRPGANVLTF. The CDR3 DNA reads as TGCGCCAGCAGCGTACCTTCTCGTCCTGGGGCCAACGTCCTGACTTTC.

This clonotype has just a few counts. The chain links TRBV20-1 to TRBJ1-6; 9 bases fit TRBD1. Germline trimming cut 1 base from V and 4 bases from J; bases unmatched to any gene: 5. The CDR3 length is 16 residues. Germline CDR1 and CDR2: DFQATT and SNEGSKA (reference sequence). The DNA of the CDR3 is TGCAGTGCTAGAGGGGGGACAGGGCGATATAATTCACCCCTCCACTTT. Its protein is CSARGGTGRYNSPLHF.

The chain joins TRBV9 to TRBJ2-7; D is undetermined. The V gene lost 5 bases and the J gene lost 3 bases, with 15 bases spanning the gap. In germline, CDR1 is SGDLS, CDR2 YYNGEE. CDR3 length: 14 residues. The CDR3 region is CASSMSDSVYEQYF. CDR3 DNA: TGTGCCAGCAGTATGTCTGACTCGGTCTACGAGCAGTACTTC.

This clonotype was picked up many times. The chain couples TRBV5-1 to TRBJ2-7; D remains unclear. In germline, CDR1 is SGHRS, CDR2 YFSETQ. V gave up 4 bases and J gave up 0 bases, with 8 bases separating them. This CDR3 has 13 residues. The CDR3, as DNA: TGCGCCAGCAGCAAAGAAGTCTCCTACGAGCAGTACTTC. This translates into CASSKEVSYEQYF.

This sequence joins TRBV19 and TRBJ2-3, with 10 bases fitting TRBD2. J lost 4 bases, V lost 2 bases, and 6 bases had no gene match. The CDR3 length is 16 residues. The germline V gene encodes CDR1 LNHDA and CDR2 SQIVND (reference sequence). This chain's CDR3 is CASSIRLAGAADTQYF. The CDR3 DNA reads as TGTGCCAGTAGTATAAGGCTAGCGGGAGCGGCAGATACGCAGTATTTT.

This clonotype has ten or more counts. The CDR3 spells CASRQGVGNQPQHF. CDR3 in DNA: TGCGCCAGCAGACAGGGGGTTGGCAATCAGCCCCAGCATTTT. The chain combines TRBV5-1 with TRBJ1-5; 8 nucleotides line up with TRBD1. J was trimmed by 2 bases and V by 5 bases; bases with no gene match: 3. The CDR3 has 14 residues. Germline V gives CDR1 SGHRS, CDR2 YFSETQ.

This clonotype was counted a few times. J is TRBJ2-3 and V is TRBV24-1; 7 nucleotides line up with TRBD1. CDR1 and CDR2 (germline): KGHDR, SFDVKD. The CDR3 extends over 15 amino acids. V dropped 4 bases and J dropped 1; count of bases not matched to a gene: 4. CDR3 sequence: CATSDFGTGTDTQYF. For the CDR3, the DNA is TGTGCCACCAGTGACTTCGGGACAGGCACAGATACGCAGTATTTT.

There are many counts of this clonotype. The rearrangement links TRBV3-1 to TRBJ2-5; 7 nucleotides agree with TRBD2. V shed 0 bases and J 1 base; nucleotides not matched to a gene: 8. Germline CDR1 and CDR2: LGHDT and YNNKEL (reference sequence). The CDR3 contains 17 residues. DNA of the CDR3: TGTGCCAGCAGCCAAGATAGGCCGGGGGGACTCCAAGAGACCCAGTACTTC. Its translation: CASSQDRPGGLQETQYF.

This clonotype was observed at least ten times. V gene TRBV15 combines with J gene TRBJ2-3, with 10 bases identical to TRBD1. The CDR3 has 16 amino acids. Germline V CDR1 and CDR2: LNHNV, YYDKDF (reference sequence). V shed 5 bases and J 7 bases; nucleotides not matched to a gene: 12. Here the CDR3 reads CATSETAGQGTYTQYF. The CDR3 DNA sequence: TGTGCCACCAGCGAAACCGCGGGACAGGGGACATATACGCAGTATTTT.

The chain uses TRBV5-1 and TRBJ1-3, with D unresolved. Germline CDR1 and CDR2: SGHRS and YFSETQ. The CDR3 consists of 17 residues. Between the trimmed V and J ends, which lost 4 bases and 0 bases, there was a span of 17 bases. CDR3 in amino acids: CASSPSGSSFSGNTIYF. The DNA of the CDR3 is TGCGCCAGCAGCCCTTCCGGCAGCTCTTTCTCTGGAAACACCATATATTTT.

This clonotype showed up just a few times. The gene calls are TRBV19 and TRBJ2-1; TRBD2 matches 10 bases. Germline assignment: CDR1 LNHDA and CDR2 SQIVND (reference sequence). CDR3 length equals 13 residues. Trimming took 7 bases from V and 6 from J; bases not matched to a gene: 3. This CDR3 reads CASKTSGINEQFF. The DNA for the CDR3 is TGTGCCAGTAAAACTAGCGGGATCAATGAGCAGTTCTTC.

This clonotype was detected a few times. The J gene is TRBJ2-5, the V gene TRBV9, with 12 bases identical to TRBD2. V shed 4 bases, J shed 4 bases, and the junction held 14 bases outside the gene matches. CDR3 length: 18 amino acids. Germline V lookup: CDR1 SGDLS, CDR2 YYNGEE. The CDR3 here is CASSLGTPSGRARETQYF. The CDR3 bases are TGTGCCAGCAGCCTAGGGACCCCTAGCGGGAGGGCCCGAGAGACCCAGTACTTC.